The clone carrying this TCR beta chain was counted a few times. The antigen remains undetermined. Germline values: CDR1 LNHNV, CDR2 YYDKDF (reference sequence). This CDR3 has 16 amino acids. V gave up 5 bases and J gave up 0 bases, with 14 bases separating them. These data originate in a study of T cell repertoires in aging, cancer and after chemotherapy. Overall study: Six age groups, ranging from 30 or younger to 70 or older, included the donors. Study results and caveats: Loss of evenness, beyond lost richness, contributed to age-related TCR diversity decline in cancer patients.

Rearranged V-D-J TRB sequences were amplified with a mixed TRB-A/B primer pool. TCRdb reprocessed the multiplex PCR reads via MiXCR and lists one record per CDR3 protein. The table includes about 10,000 distinct CDR3 sequences, 32% detected once. Peripheral blood genomic DNA, not sorted cells or RNA, was the template. This clonotype originated in a human donor in good health. The donor label of this sample is uncertain. The rearrangement uses TRBV15 and TRBJ2-1; tentatively, D is TRBD2 (5 bases). Sequenced sample: blood. DNA for the CDR3: TGTGCCACCAGCTCCCCCCGGGGTAGCTCCTACAATGAGCAGTTCTTC. Residues: CATSSPRGSSYNEQFF.